This T cell receptor beta chain was captured in a study of T cells in Graves' hyperthyroidism and ophthalmopathy. General study results and limits: Also found in blood were most expanded thyroid clonotypes above 0.001.

The CDR3 contains 17 residues. Germline CDR1 and CDR2: SGHRS and YFSETQ. V shed 2 bases and J 4 bases; nucleotides not matched to a gene: 14. This clonotype was counted at least ten times. Antigen: not known. Among ophthalmopathy patients, the Clinical Activity Score reached at least 3, the NOSPECS grade reached at least 4, and duration remained under 3 months. The CDR3 regions of TCR beta were amplified from RNA transcripts. A first-round RT-PCR of the TCR CDR3 used the HTBI primer set. TCRdb ran MiXCR on the multiplex PCR reads and lists one entry per CDR3 protein. The sample shows about 410,000 distinct CDR3 sequences, roughly 14% of them seen only once.

The sequenced sample was blood. The chain has TRBV5-1 and TRBJ1-2; 7 bases agree with TRBD1. This clonotype was obtained from a young man with Graves' ophthalmopathy. Here the CDR3 reads CASSFKTGTVPFYGYTF. In nucleotides, the CDR3 is TGCGCCAGCAGCTTTAAAACCGGGACAGTACCCTTCTATGGCTACACCTTC.